One sample yielded the 7 T cell receptor beta chains listed below, sequenced in a study of vaccination effects on CD4 cells after COVID-19. Their antigen targets remain unknown. The protocol was immunoSEQ multiplex PCR, while the TCRdb copy is restricted to in-frame clones and leaves out a portion. The sample comprises about 27,000 clones, 65% to 75% of which are singletons, and over 9.5% rests with the top ten. Expansion with viral peptide pools was applied to antigen-specific CD4+ T cells by the ViraFEST assay prior to sequencing. The culture ran for approximately 9 days before CD4+ T cells were isolated. Having tested negative for nucleocapsid antibodies, the vaccine recipients showed no prior SARS-CoV-2 infection. Sequencing was performed on CD4+ T cells from PBMCs cultured with SARS-CoV-2 spike peptides, taken before COVID-19 vaccination. The receptor source for this set is a human donor who received a COVID-19 vaccine.

The chain has TRBV4-2 and TRBJ2-3, with 7 bases that match TRBD2. This CDR3 has 16 residues. Germline CDR1 and CDR2: LGHNA and YNFKEQ. V trimming: 4 bases; J trimming: 3 bases; junction bases outside the gene matches: 10. CDR3 protein: CASSPGAGLGTDTQYF. The CDR3 coding sequence is TGTGCCAGCAGCCCAGGAGCGGGACTGGGTACAGATACGCAGTATTTT.

This clone has just a few counts. In nucleotides, the CDR3 is TGTGCCAGCAGCCGAGCGGGGAGCTCCTACAATGAGCAGTTCTTC. Protein product: CASSRAGSSYNEQFF. This chain links TRBV5-8 with TRBJ2-1; 7 bases are shared with TRBD2. Germline CDR1 SGHTS, CDR2 YDEGEE. The CDR3 length is 15 residues. V shed 4 bases, J shed 0 bases, and the junction held 4 bases outside the gene matches.

J is TRBJ2-3 and V is TRBV9; D may be TRBD1 (5 bases). In germline, CDR1 is SGDLS, CDR2 YYNGEE. V dropped 3 bases and J dropped 0 bases, with 8 bases sitting between them. The length of the CDR3 is 14 residues. The CDR3 sequence: CASSARGSTDTQYF. In DNA form, the CDR3 reads TGTGCCAGCAGCGCTAGGGGCAGCACAGATACGCAGTATTTT.

The rearrangement uses TRBV18 and TRBJ2-1; 7 nucleotides align to TRBD1. CDR1 is KGHSH, CDR2 LQKENI, per germline. V shed 3 bases, J shed 4 bases, and the junction held 6 bases outside the gene matches. This CDR3 contains 15 residues. CDR3 sequence reads: CASSPVDRVYNEQFF. The CDR3 DNA reads as TGTGCCAGCTCACCGGTAGACAGGGTTTACAATGAGCAGTTCTTC.

The chain links TRBV6-5 to TRBJ2-2; D is ambiguous. The CDR3 covers 12 residues. Trimming removed 9 bases at V and 4 bases at J, with 9 bases between. Germline V gene sequence: CDR1 MNHEY, CDR2 SVGAGI. CDR3 DNA sequence: TGTGCCAGTGGCGAGATCACCGGGGAGCTGTTTTTT. It yields the protein CASGEITGELFF.

The V call is TRBV7-9, the J call TRBJ2-3; unclear D gene. This CDR3 has 13 amino acids. Germline V gene sequence: CDR1 SEHNR, CDR2 FQNEAQ (reference sequence). Trimming cost V 6 bases and J 4 bases, with 11 bases left between them. In DNA, the CDR3 is TGTGCCAGCAGTTACGACTCCTCAGATACGCAGTATTTT. It specifies CASSYDSSDTQYF.

Here the CDR3 reads CASSLGEVRNGYTF. CDR3 sequence (DNA): TGCGCCAGCAGCTTGGGGGAAGTGAGGAATGGCTACACCTTC. The J gene is TRBJ1-2, the V gene TRBV5-1; D is undetermined. Deletions cut 0 bases from V and 6 bases from J, with 12 bases between. Germline V gives CDR1 SGHRS, CDR2 YFSETQ. The CDR3 covers 14 residues.